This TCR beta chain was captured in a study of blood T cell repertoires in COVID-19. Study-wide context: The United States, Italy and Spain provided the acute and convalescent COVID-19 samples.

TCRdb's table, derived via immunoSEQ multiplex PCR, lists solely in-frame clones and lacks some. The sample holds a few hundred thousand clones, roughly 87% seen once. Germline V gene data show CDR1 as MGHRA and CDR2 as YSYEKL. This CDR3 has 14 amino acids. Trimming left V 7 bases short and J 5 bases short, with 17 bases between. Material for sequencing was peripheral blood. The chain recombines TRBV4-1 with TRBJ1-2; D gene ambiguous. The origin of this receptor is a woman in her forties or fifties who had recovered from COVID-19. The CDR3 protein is CASTPGLAVYGYTF. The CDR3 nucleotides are TGCGCCAGCACCCCAGGACTTGCAGTGTATGGCTACACCTTC.